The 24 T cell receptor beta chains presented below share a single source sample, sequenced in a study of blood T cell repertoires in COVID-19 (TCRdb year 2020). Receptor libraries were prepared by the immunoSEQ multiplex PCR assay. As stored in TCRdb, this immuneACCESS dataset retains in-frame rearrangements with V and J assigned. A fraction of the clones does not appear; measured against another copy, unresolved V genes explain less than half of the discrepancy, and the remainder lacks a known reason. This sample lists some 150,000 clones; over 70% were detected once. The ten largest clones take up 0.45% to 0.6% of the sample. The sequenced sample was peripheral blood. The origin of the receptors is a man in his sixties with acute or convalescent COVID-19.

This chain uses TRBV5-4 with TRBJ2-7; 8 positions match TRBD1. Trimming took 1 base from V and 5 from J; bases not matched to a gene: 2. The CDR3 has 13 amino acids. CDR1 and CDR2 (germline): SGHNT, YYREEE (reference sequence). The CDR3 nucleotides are TGTGCCAGCAGCTTGCAGGGGGCAAACGAGCAGTACTTC. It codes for CASSLQGANEQYF.

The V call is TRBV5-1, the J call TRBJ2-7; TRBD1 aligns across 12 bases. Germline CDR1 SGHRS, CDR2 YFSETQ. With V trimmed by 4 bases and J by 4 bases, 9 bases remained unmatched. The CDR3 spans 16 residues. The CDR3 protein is CASSKGPGQGAYEQYF. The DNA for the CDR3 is TGCGCCAGCAGCAAAGGGCCGGGACAGGGGGCTTACGAGCAGTACTTC.

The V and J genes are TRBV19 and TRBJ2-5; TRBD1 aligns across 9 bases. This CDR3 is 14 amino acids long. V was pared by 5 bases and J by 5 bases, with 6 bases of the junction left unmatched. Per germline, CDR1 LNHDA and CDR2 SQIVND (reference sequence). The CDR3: CASSSGTGRETQYF. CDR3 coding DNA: TGTGCCAGTAGTTCAGGGACAGGGAGGGAGACCCAGTACTTC.

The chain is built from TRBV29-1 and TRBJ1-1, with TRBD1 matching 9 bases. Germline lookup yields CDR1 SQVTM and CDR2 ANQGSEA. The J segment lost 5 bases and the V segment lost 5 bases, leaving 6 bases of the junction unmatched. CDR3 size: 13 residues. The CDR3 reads CSVRQGGGTEAFF. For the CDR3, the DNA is TGCAGCGTTCGACAGGGGGGAGGAACTGAAGCTTTCTTT.

The CDR3 spells CASSLAGTANEQFF. The CDR3 bases are TGTGCCAGCAGCTTAGCGGGGACAGCAAATGAGCAGTTCTTC. The chain links TRBV7-9 to TRBJ2-1; 7 bases are shared with TRBD1. The CDR3 is made up of 14 amino acids. Germline V CDR1 and CDR2: SEHNR, FQNEAQ (reference sequence). Trimming cost V 0 bases and J 7 bases; bases outside gene matches: 3.

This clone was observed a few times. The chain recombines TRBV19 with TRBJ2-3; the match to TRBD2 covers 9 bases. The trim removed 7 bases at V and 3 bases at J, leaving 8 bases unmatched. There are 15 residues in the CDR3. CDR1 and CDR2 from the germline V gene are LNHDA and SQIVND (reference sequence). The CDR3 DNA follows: TGTGCCAGTACCCGTAGCGGGGGACTAACAGATACGCAGTATTTT. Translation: CASTRSGGLTDTQYF.

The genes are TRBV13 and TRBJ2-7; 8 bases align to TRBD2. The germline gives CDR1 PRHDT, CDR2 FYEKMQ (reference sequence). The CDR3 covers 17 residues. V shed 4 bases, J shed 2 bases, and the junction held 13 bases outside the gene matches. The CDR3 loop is CASSSGNISGIAYEQYF. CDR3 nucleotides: TGTGCCAGCAGCTCGGGCAATATTAGCGGGATCGCCTACGAGCAGTACTTC.

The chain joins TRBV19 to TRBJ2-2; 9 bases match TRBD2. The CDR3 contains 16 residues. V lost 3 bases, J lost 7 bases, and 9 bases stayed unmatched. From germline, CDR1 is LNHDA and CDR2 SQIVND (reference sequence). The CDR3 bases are TGTGCCAGTAGTATTGTGTGGACTAGCGTTATCGGGGAGCTGTTTTTT. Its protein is CASSIVWTSVIGELFF.

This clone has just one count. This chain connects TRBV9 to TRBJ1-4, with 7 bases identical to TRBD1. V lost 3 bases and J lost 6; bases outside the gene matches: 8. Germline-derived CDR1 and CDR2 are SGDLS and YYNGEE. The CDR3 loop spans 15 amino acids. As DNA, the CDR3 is TGTGCCAGCAGCGGACAGGGTACCTCAGATGAAAAACTGTTTTTT. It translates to CASSGQGTSDEKLFF. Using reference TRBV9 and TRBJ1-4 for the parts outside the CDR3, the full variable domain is DSGVTQTPKHLITATGQRVTLRCSPRSGDLSVYWYQQSLDQGLQFLIQYYNGEERAKGNILERFSAQQFPDLHSELNLSSLELGDSALYFCASSGQGTSDEKLFFGSGTQLSVL.

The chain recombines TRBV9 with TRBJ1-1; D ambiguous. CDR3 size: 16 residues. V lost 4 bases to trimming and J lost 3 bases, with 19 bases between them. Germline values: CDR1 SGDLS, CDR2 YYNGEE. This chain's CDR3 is CASSPVGRFGDTEAFF. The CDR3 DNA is TGTGCCAGCAGCCCCGTGGGGAGGTTTGGGGACACTGAAGCTTTCTTT.

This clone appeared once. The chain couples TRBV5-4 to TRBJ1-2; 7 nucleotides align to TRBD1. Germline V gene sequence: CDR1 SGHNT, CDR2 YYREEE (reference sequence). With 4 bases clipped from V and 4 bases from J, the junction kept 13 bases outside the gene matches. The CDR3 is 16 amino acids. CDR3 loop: CASSGTQGSPTYGYTF. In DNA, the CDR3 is TGTGCCAGCAGCGGGACACAGGGGTCCCCCACCTATGGCTACACCTTC. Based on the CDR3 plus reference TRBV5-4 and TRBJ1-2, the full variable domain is ETGVTQSPTHLIKTRGQQVTLRCSSQSGHNTVSWYQQALGQGPQFIFQYYREEENGRGNFPPRFSGLQFPNYSSELNVNALELDDSALYLCASSGTQGSPTYGYTFGSGTRLTVV.

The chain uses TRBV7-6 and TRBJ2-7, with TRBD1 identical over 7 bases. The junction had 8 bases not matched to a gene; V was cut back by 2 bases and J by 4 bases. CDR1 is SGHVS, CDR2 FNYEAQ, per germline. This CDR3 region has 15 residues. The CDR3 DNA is TGTGCCAGCAGCTTAAAGACAGGGCGCCAGTACGAGCAGTACTTC. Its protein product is CASSLKTGRQYEQYF.

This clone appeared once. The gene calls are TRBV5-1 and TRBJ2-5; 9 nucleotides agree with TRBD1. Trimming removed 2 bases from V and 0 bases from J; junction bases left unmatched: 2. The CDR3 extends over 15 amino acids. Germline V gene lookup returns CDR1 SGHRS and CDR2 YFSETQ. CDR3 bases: TGCGCCAGCAGCTTAGGGACAGGGTACCAAGAGACCCAGTACTTC. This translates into CASSLGTGYQETQYF.

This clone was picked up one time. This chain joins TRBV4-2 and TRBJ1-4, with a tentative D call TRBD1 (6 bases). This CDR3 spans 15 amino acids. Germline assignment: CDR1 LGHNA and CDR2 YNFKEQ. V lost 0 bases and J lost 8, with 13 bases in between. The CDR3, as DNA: TGTGCCAGCAGCCAAGACGTACAGGGAGGGGAAAAACTGTTTTTT. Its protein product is CASSQDVQGGEKLFF.

The CDR3 nucleotides read TGCGCCAGCAGCCATCAAAACAGCGGCACTGAAGCTTTCTTT. Translation: CASSHQNSGTEAFF. The chain joins TRBV4-1 to TRBJ1-1; D unresolved. Germline V gives CDR1 MGHRA, CDR2 YSYEKL. This CDR3 spans 14 amino acids. V shed 3 bases and J shed 4 bases, with 12 bases lying between them.

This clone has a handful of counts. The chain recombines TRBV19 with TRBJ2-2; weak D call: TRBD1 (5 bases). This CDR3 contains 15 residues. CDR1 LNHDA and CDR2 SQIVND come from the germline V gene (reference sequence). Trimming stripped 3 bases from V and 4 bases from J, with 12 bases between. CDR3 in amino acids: CASSITGRFTGELFF. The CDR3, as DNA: TGTGCCAGTAGTATTACAGGTCGGTTCACCGGGGAGCTGTTTTTT.

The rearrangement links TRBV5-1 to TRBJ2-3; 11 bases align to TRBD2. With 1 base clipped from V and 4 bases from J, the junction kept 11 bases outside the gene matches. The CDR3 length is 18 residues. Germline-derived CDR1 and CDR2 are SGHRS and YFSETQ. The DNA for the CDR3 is TGCGCCAGCAGCTTGCTTAGCGGGGGGGCGATTTTTTCAGATACGCAGTATTTT. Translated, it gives CASSLLSGGAIFSDTQYF.

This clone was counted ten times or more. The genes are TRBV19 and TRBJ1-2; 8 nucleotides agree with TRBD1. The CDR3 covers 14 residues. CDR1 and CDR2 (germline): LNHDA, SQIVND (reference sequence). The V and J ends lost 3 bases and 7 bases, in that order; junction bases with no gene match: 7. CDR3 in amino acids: CASSISQGASGYTF. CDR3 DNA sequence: TGTGCCAGTAGTATTTCCCAGGGGGCTAGTGGCTACACCTTC.

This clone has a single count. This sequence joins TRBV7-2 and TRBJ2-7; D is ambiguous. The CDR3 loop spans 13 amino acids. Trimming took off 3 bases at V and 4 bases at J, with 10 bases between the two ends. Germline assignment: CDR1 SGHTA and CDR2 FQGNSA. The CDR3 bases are TGTGCCAGCAGCTTTCATGGCGGATACGAGCAGTACTTC. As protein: CASSFHGGYEQYF.

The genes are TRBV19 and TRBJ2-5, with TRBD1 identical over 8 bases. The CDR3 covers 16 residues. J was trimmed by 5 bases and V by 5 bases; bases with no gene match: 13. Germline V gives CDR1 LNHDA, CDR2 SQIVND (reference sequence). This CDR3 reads CASSPRSGQAMETQYF. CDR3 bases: TGTGCCAGTAGTCCTCGTTCGGGACAGGCCATGGAGACCCAGTACTTC. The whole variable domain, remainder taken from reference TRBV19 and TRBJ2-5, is DGGITQSPKYLFRKEGQNVTLSCEQNLNHDAMYWYRQDPGQGLRLIYYSQIVNDFQKGDIAEGYSVSREKKESFPLTVTSAQKNPTAFYLCASSPRSGQAMETQYFGPGTRLLVL.

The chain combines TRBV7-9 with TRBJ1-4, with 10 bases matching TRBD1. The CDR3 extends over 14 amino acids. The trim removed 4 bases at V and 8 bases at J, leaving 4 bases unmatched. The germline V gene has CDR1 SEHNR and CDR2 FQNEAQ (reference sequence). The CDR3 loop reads CASSWDRGGEKLFF. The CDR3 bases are TGTGCCAGCAGCTGGGACAGGGGAGGAGAAAAACTGTTTTTT. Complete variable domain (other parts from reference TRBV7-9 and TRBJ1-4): DTGVSQNPRHKITKRGQNVTFRCDPISEHNRLYWYRQTLGQGPEFLTYFQNEAQLEKSRLLSDRFSAERPKGSFSTLEIQRTEQGDSAMYLCASSWDRGGEKLFFGSGTQLSVL.

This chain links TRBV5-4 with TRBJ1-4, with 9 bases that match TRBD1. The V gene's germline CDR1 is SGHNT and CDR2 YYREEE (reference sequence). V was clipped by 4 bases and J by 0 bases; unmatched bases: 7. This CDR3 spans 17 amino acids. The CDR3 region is CASSLGQGRTTNEKLFF. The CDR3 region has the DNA TGTGCCAGCAGCCTTGGACAGGGGCGAACAACTAATGAAAAACTGTTTTTT.

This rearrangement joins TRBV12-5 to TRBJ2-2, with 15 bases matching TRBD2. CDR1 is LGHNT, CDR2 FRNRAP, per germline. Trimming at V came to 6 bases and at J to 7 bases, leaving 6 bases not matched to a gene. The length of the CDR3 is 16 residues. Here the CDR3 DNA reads TGTGCTAGTGGATGGACTAGCGGGGGGGGCGGCGGGGAGCTGTTTTTT. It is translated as CASGWTSGGGGGELFF.

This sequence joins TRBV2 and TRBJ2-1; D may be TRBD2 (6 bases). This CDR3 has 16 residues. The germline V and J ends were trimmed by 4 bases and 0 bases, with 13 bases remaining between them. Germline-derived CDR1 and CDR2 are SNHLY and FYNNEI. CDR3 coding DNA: TGTGCCAGCAGTGGATTGGAGGGACCCTCCTACAATGAGCAGTTCTTC. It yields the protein CASSGLEGPSYNEQFF. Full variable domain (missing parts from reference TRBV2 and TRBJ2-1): EPEVTQTPSHQVTQMGQEVILRCVPISNHLYFYWYRQILGQKVEFLVSFYNNEISEKSEIFDDQFSVERPDGSNFTLKIRSTKLEDSAMYFCASSGLEGPSYNEQFFGPGTRLTVL.